What follows are 23 T cell receptor beta chains derived from one specimen sequenced in a study of Ad26.COV2.S vaccination and SARS-CoV-2 variants. Measured with immunoSEQ multiplex PCR; TCRdb has only the in-frame clones, and not every one. The table records some 420,000 clones, approximately 87% of them present only once. The treatment denotes: some 20 received Ad26.COV2.S at low or high dose, single or two shots; roughly five received placebo; per-sample allocation not given. All samples were drawn on day 63, counting from the first vaccine or placebo injection. The specimen was peripheral blood, collected in a trial of Ad26.COV2.S vaccine versus placebo. The receptors were gathered from a person between 18 and 65 years old who received the Ad26.COV2.S COVID-19 vaccine or a placebo.

This chain connects TRBV24-1 to TRBJ2-5; perhaps TRBD1 as D (5 bases). Germline V gene lookup returns CDR1 KGHDR and CDR2 SFDVKD. Between the trimmed V and J ends, which lost 3 bases and 2 bases, there was a span of 18 bases. The CDR3 runs to 17 residues. The CDR3 DNA sequence: TGTGCCACCAGTGATCAGGGTCAGGGTCTAGGTCAAGAGACCCAGTACTTC. Translated, it gives CATSDQGQGLGQETQYF.

V gene TRBV5-1 combines with J gene TRBJ2-3, with a possible D match to TRBD2 (7 bases). Trimming removed 7 bases at V and 0 bases at J, with 15 bases between. The CDR3 loop spans 15 amino acids. From germline, CDR1 is SGHRS and CDR2 YFSETQ. The CDR3: CASALRGGSTDTQYF. Here the CDR3 DNA reads TGCGCCAGCGCCCTGAGGGGGGGGAGCACAGATACGCAGTATTTT.

The chain links TRBV7-2 to TRBJ2-1, with no clear D. V lost 0 bases to trimming and J lost 0 bases, with 6 bases between them. The V gene's germline CDR1 is SGHTA and CDR2 FQGNSA. The CDR3 is 15 residues long. CDR3 loop: CASSLADLSYNEQFF. The CDR3 DNA reads as TGTGCCAGCAGCTTAGCGGATCTCTCCTACAATGAGCAGTTCTTC.

The gene calls are TRBV7-2 and TRBJ2-3, with TRBD2 matching 7 bases. V was pared by 1 base and J by 1 base, with 8 bases of the junction left unmatched. The CDR3 runs to 17 residues. Germline loops: CDR1 SGHTA, CDR2 FQGNSA. The DNA for the CDR3 is TGTGCCAGCAGCTTAGGTGGGCTAGCGGATCGCACAGATACGCAGTATTTT. Protein product: CASSLGGLADRTDTQYF.

The chain employs TRBV6-2 or TRBV6-3 and TRBJ1-5; weak D call: TRBD1 (6 bases). The CDR3 extends over 13 amino acids. V lost 6 bases and J lost 2, with 8 bases in between. Per germline, CDR1 MNHEY and CDR2 SVGEGT. The DNA for the CDR3 is TGTGCCAGCAGCTGGACAGGCAATCAGCCCCAGCATTTT. Protein sequence: CASSWTGNQPQHF.

The gene calls are TRBV9 and TRBJ1-1, with a possible D match to TRBD1 (5 bases). Germline V gene lookup returns CDR1 SGDLS and CDR2 YYNGEE. The CDR3 consists of 14 residues. Trimming shortened V by 4 bases and J by 6 bases, and 16 bases separated the two germline ends. The CDR3, as DNA: TGTGCCAGCAGCCCGTCGGGGGGGATGCCTGAAGCTTTCTTT. Encoded protein: CASSPSGGMPEAFF.

This chain links TRBV4-1 with TRBJ2-2, with D perhaps assigned TRBD1 or TRBD2 (5 bases each). The CDR3 is 14 residues long. V was trimmed by 4 bases and J by 7 bases, leaving 13 bases between them. The V gene's germline CDR1 is MGHRA and CDR2 YSYEKL. CDR3 region: CASSPTRDGGELFF. The CDR3 bases are TGCGCCAGCAGCCCGACTCGGGACGGCGGGGAGCTGTTTTTT.

The V and J genes are TRBV9 and TRBJ1-3; TRBD1 matches at 8 bases. The CDR3 length is 16 residues. Germline values: CDR1 SGDLS, CDR2 YYNGEE. The junction had 18 bases not matched to a gene; V was cut back by 4 bases and J by 12 bases. Written as DNA, the CDR3 is TGTGCCAGCAGCCCGCGGACAGGGAATTTGGTTTCTAGCATATATTTT. Its protein is CASSPRTGNLVSSIYF.

This chain uses TRBV6-6 with TRBJ2-1; a weak D match, TRBD2 (6 bases). Germline V gene lookup returns CDR1 MNHNY and CDR2 SVGAGI (reference sequence). With 6 bases removed from V and 9 bases from J, the gap between germline ends came to 18 bases. The CDR3 is 14 amino acids. The CDR3 is CASRNRDLQREQFF. CDR3 coding DNA: TGTGCCAGCAGGAACCGGGACTTACAACGTGAGCAGTTCTTC.

This chain connects TRBV19 to TRBJ1-1; possible D gene TRBD1, 6 bases. CDR1 is LNHDA and CDR2 is SQIVND in the germline V gene (reference sequence). The CDR3 runs 13 residues. Trimming removed 8 bases at V and 0 bases at J, with 10 bases between. The CDR3 DNA is TGTGCCAGTGGGAAGGGGGTGAACACTGAAGCTTTCTTT. Translation: CASGKGVNTEAFF.

The chain recombines TRBV29-1 with TRBJ1-1; D is ambiguous. Between the trimmed V and J ends, which lost 4 bases and 3 bases, there was a span of 15 bases. The CDR3 totals 14 residues. Germline CDR1 and CDR2: SQVTM and ANQGSEA. CDR3 nucleotides: TGCAGCGTTGCGGTTCGGGGTAGGGACACTGAAGCTTTCTTT. This gives the protein CSVAVRGRDTEAFF.

The chain has TRBV14 and TRBJ2-2; no firm D call. Trimming pared 1 base from V and 2 bases from J, leaving 5 bases between. This CDR3 comprises 14 residues. CDR1 SGHDN and CDR2 FVKESK come from the germline V gene. CDR3 DNA sequence: TGTGCCAGCAGCCAAGTTGTAAACACCGGGGAGCTGTTTTTT. The encoded protein is CASSQVVNTGELFF. Full variable domain (rest looked up from reference TRBV14 and TRBJ2-2): EAGVTQFPSHSVIEKGQTVTLRCDPISGHDNLYWYRRVMGKEIKFLLHFVKESKQDESGMPNNRFLAERTGGTYSTLKVQPAELEDSGVYFCASSQVVNTGELFFGEGSRLTVL.

This clone was found a few times. The V call is TRBV7-2, the J call TRBJ1-6; 9 bases fit TRBD1. This CDR3 has 15 residues. Per germline, CDR1 SGHTA and CDR2 FQGNSA. Trimming at V came to 3 bases and at J to 9 bases, leaving 6 bases not matched to a gene. The CDR3: CASSLGTGISSPLHF. The CDR3 nucleotides are TGTGCCAGCAGCTTGGGGACAGGGATAAGTTCACCCCTCCACTTT.

The chain is built from TRBV7-9 and TRBJ1-4; the D is unclear. The CDR3 loop spans 15 amino acids. Germline V lookup: CDR1 SEHNR, CDR2 FQNEAQ (reference sequence). Trimming left V 4 bases short and J 8 bases short, with 17 bases between. CDR3 DNA sequence: TGTGCCAGCAGCTCCCCTGAGGCTATAGGGGAAAAACTGTTTTTT. It encodes CASSSPEAIGEKLFF.

This clone was observed a single time. The chain uses TRBV4-1 and TRBJ2-2; TRBD1 matches 12 bases. Germline trimming cut 1 base from V and 7 bases from J; bases unmatched to any gene: 7. This CDR3 is built from 17 residues. The germline V gene encodes CDR1 MGHRA and CDR2 YSYEKL. The CDR3 nucleotides read TGCGCCAGCAGCCAAGCTCCGGGACAGGGGGCGTTCGGGGAGCTGTTTTTT. It codes for CASSQAPGQGAFGELFF.

This chain's CDR3 is CASSPGTSGGEQYF. Here the CDR3 DNA reads TGTGCCAGCAGCCCCGGGACTAGCGGGGGCGAGCAGTACTTC. V and J are TRBV7-6 and TRBJ2-7; 14 bases fit TRBD2. Losses at the gene ends were 5 bases for V and 6 bases for J; bases not matched to a gene: 3. The CDR3 is made up of 14 amino acids. Germline CDR1 SGHVS, CDR2 FNYEAQ.

The gene calls are TRBV7-9 and TRBJ2-2; D remains unclear. The length of the CDR3 is 14 residues. V was cut by 3 bases and J by 3 bases, with 8 bases left in between. Looked up from germline, CDR1 is SEHNR and CDR2 is FQNEAQ (reference sequence). CDR3 protein: CASSFVQYTGELFF. The CDR3 DNA follows: TGTGCCAGCAGCTTCGTCCAGTACACCGGGGAGCTGTTTTTT.

In the case of this clone: At one end, the junction sequence differs from germline, possibly due to a read error. This chain uses TRBV27 with TRBJ2-1; D may match TRBD1 or TRBD2 (5 bases each). This CDR3 has 14 residues. Germline CDR1 and CDR2: MNHEY and SMNVEV (reference sequence). CDR3 sequence: CAGSFTGTRDEQFF. CDR3 nucleotides: TGTGCCGGCAGTTTCACGGGGACGAGGGATGAGCAGTTCTTC.

The V call is TRBV5-1, the J call TRBJ2-3, with 11 nucleotides matching TRBD2. This CDR3 is built from 21 residues. Germline V lookup: CDR1 SGHRS, CDR2 YFSETQ. V shed 5 bases, J shed 0 bases, and the junction held 20 bases outside the gene matches. CDR3 residues: CASSRSASGGLYPASTDTQYF. CDR3 in DNA: TGCGCCAGCAGTAGGTCGGCTAGCGGGGGGCTTTACCCCGCTAGCACAGATACGCAGTATTTT.

The gene calls are TRBV23-1 and TRBJ1-6; D remains ambiguous. TRBV23-1 counts as an open reading frame of uncertain function. V lost 8 bases and J 10 bases, leaving 18 bases between the germline ends. The CDR3 is made up of 14 amino acids. Written as DNA, the CDR3 is TGCGCCAGCCGTACGGGAAGCGAGGTGTCACCCCTCCACTTT. Protein sequence: CASRTGSEVSPLHF.

The sample holds a few counts of this clone. The chain has TRBV7-2 and TRBJ1-2; 7 nucleotides match TRBD1. Trimming cost V 5 bases and J 8 bases; bases outside gene matches: 14. The germline gives CDR1 SGHTA, CDR2 FQGNSA. There are 15 residues in the CDR3. The CDR3 here is CASSPWAGGVEGYTF. CDR3 coding DNA: TGTGCCAGCAGCCCCTGGGCAGGGGGAGTGGAAGGCTACACCTTC.

In its sample, this clone was seen once. The chain joins TRBV30 to TRBJ1-3; the D is unclear. Trimming removed 3 bases at V and 2 bases at J, with 23 bases between. The length of the CDR3 is 18 residues. In germline, CDR1 is GTSNPN, CDR2 SVGIG (reference sequence). CDR3: CAWSAVRTDHSPGNTIYF. CDR3 nucleotide sequence: TGTGCCTGGAGCGCCGTCCGGACGGATCATTCCCCTGGAAACACCATATATTTT.

The chain links TRBV6-5 to TRBJ2-5; D is unclear. Germline lookup yields CDR1 MNHEY and CDR2 SVGAGI. This CDR3 comprises 12 residues. V dropped 0 bases and J dropped 9 bases, with 8 bases sitting between them. The CDR3 here is CASSYSSEAQYF. CDR3 bases: TGTGCCAGCAGTTACTCCAGCGAGGCCCAGTACTTC.